This T cell receptor beta chain was sequenced in a study of T cell responses to AZD1222 COVID-19 vaccine. Study-level points and caveats: Among AZD1222 vaccinees, only six were seropositive at baseline. Donor demographics were predominantly white British with a female majority; clonal diversity may be underestimated. Breadth and depth of Spike-specific TCRs rose after two AZD1222 doses.

This CDR3 region has 15 residues. V shed 2 bases and J shed 8 bases, with 16 bases lying between them. Germline-derived CDR1 and CDR2 are SGDLS and YYNGEE. For this clone: Its specificity is not known.

Profiled with immunoSEQ multiplex PCR; TCRdb holds only in-frame clones, not every one. Of fewer than 150,000 clones listed, about nine tenths are singletons. The source material was peripheral blood, sampled on day 0 of AZD1222 vaccination. V and J are TRBV9 and TRBJ1-4, with a weak D call TRBD1 (5 bases). This receptor was identified in an adult in good health. The CDR3 nucleotides are TGTGCCAGCAGCGTCGACAGCCGTGAAGGGGAAAAACTGTTTTTT. Translation: CASSVDSREGEKLFF.